A selection of T cell receptor beta chains follows, all from one sample in a study of T cell responses to AZD1222 COVID-19 vaccine. Clones were read by immunoSEQ multiplex PCR, and TCRdb kept only the in-frame ones, dropping some. In the table there are about 170,000 clones, 90% of which are singletons. This specimen consisted of peripheral blood, obtained on day 0 of AZD1222 vaccination. These TCRs come from an adult in good health. CDR3s include the opening cysteine and the closing phenylalanine or tryptophan. Each record gives: V gene, clone size, J gene, D gene, CDR3 protein, CDR3 DNA. The D gene is left open where the match is weak. Some rows have no size entry. The others give once, few or many, or a class for an expanded clone.

V gene: TRBV11-1
clone size: NA
J gene: TRBJ1-1
D gene: NA
CDR3 protein: CASSFWSENTEAFF
CDR3 DNA: TGTGCCAGCAGCTTTTGGTCGGAGAACACTGAAGCTTTCTTT

V gene: TRBV6-2/TRBV6-3
clone size: NA
J gene: TRBJ1-1
D gene: NA
CDR3 protein: CASSPSDTEAFF
CDR3 DNA: TGTGCCAGCAGCCCGTCAGACACTGAAGCTTTCTTT

V gene: TRBV10-1
clone size: NA
J gene: TRBJ1-1
D gene: NA
CDR3 protein: CASRGTWITEAFF
CDR3 DNA: TGCGCCAGCAGGGGGACATGGATCACTGAAGCTTTCTTT

V gene: TRBV6-5
clone size: NA
J gene: TRBJ1-5
D gene: NA
CDR3 protein: CASSSNRVVNQPQHF
CDR3 DNA: TGTGCCAGCAGTTCCAACCGGGTTGTCAATCAGCCCCAGCATTTT

V gene: TRBV10-1
clone size: NA
J gene: TRBJ2-2
D gene: NA
CDR3 protein: CASRETTDKIANTGELFF
CDR3 DNA: TGCGCCAGCAGAGAGACGACAGACAAGATCGCGAACACCGGGGAGCTGTTTTTT

V gene: TRBV25-1
clone size: NA
J gene: TRBJ2-7
D gene: NA
CDR3 protein: CASSDVYEQYF
CDR3 DNA: TGTGCCAGCAGTGATGTCTACGAGCAGTACTTC

V gene: TRBV4-2
clone size: NA
J gene: TRBJ2-1
D gene: NA
CDR3 protein: CASSQGATQQSYNEQFF
CDR3 DNA: TGTGCCAGCAGCCAGGGGGCGACACAACAATCCTACAATGAGCAGTTCTTC

V gene: TRBV4-3
clone size: NA
J gene: TRBJ2-7
D gene: NA
CDR3 protein: CASSQEKFRSYEQYF
CDR3 DNA: TGCGCCAGCAGCCAAGAAAAGTTTCGGTCCTACGAGCAGTACTTC

V gene: TRBV3-1/TRBV3-2
clone size: NA
J gene: TRBJ1-1
D gene: NA
CDR3 protein: CASSPWGGAHTEAFF
CDR3 DNA: TGTGCCAGCAGCCCGTGGGGGGGCGCGCACACTGAAGCTTTCTTT

V gene: TRBV25-1
clone size: NA
J gene: TRBJ1-1
D gene: TRBD1
CDR3 protein: CASSLRDSNTEAFF
CDR3 DNA: TGTGCCAGCAGTCTTCGGGACAGCAACACTGAAGCTTTCTTT

V gene: TRBV12-3/TRBV12-4
clone size: NA
J gene: TRBJ2-7
D gene: NA
CDR3 protein: CASSFGGAEQYF
CDR3 DNA: TGTGCCAGCAGTTTTGGGGGGGCCGAGCAGTACTTC

V gene: TRBV10-2
clone size: NA
J gene: TRBJ1-2
D gene: NA
CDR3 protein: CASGGQHYGYTF
CDR3 DNA: TGCGCCAGCGGGGGGCAGCACTATGGCTACACCTTC

V gene: TRBV30
clone size: NA
J gene: TRBJ2-7
D gene: TRBD2
CDR3 protein: CAWSALGGVVGEQYF
CDR3 DNA: TGTGCCTGGAGCGCCTTGGGAGGGGTCGTGGGCGAGCAGTACTTC

V gene: TRBV6-2/TRBV6-3
clone size: NA
J gene: TRBJ1-4
D gene: NA
CDR3 protein: CASSPRGGGKEKLFF
CDR3 DNA: TGTGCCAGCAGTCCCCGCGGGGGGGGAAAAGAAAAACTGTTTTTT

V gene: TRBV7-9
clone size: NA
J gene: TRBJ1-1
D gene: TRBD1
CDR3 protein: CASSLWDSNTEAFF
CDR3 DNA: TGTGCCAGCAGCTTATGGGACAGCAACACTGAAGCTTTCTTT

V gene: TRBV5-1
clone size: NA
J gene: TRBJ2-1
D gene: TRBD2
CDR3 protein: CASSTGLAGTYNEQFF
CDR3 DNA: TGCGCCAGCAGCACGGGACTAGCGGGGACGTACAATGAGCAGTTCTTC

V gene: TRBV18
clone size: NA
J gene: TRBJ1-2
D gene: TRBD1
CDR3 protein: CASATGTGLSYGYTF
CDR3 DNA: TGTGCCAGCGCTACTGGGACAGGGTTATCCTATGGCTACACCTTC

V gene: TRBV11-2
clone size: NA
J gene: TRBJ2-7
D gene: TRBD1
CDR3 protein: CASSLADRVFYEQYF
CDR3 DNA: TGTGCCAGCAGCTTAGCGGACAGGGTGTTCTACGAGCAGTACTTC

V gene: TRBV19
clone size: NA
J gene: TRBJ1-4
D gene: TRBD1
CDR3 protein: CASSKVTGTGSEKLFF
CDR3 DNA: TGTGCCAGTAGTAAAGTCACCGGGACAGGGAGTGAAAAACTGTTTTTT

V gene: TRBV19
clone size: NA
J gene: TRBJ2-7
D gene: TRBD1
CDR3 protein: CASRRGQGVPYF
CDR3 DNA: TGTGCCAGTAGACGAGGACAGGGCGTTCCGTACTTC

V gene: TRBV7-3
clone size: once
J gene: TRBJ1-1
D gene: NA
CDR3 protein: CASSPRGAMNTEAFF
CDR3 DNA: TGTGCCAGCAGCCCCCGGGGGGCGATGAACACTGAAGCTTTCTTT

V gene: TRBV6-2/TRBV6-3
clone size: NA
J gene: TRBJ2-3
D gene: TRBD1
CDR3 protein: CASSFGDRRTDTQYF
CDR3 DNA: TGTGCCAGCAGTTTTGGGGACAGGCGCACAGATACGCAGTATTTT

V gene: TRBV5-1
clone size: NA
J gene: TRBJ2-7
D gene: NA
CDR3 protein: CASSPGSGGRYF
CDR3 DNA: TGCGCCAGCAGCCCCGGATCTGGGGGGCGGTACTTC

V gene: TRBV18
clone size: NA
J gene: TRBJ1-2
D gene: NA
CDR3 protein: CASSPAWDGTNYGYTF
CDR3 DNA: TGTGCCAGCTCGCCCGCCTGGGACGGTACTAACTATGGCTACACCTTC

V gene: TRBV7-9
clone size: few
J gene: TRBJ2-7
D gene: NA
CDR3 protein: CASSHSEGLIYEQYF
CDR3 DNA: TGTGCCAGCAGCCACTCAGAAGGTCTGATCTACGAGCAGTACTTC

V gene: TRBV5-3
clone size: NA
J gene: TRBJ1-2
D gene: TRBD1
CDR3 protein: CARSTYRDREYGYTF
CDR3 DNA: TGTGCCAGAAGCACATACCGGGACAGGGAATATGGCTACACCTTC